This T cell receptor (beta chain) was recovered during a study of blood T cell repertoires in COVID-19. On the study more broadly: Acute and convalescent COVID-19 specimens originated in the United States, Italy and Spain. Sources were T cells, B-cell-depleted T cells, or PBMCs; the material itself was cDNA or gDNA.

Germline values: CDR1 LNHNV, CDR2 YYDKDF (reference sequence). Losses at the gene ends were 1 base for V and 2 bases for J; bases not matched to a gene: 5. The CDR3 runs to 16 residues. Per the original methods: For nucleated cells, counts were estimated from reference gene primer amplification. The assay was immunoSEQ multiplex PCR, and TCRdb's table has in-frame clones only and misses some. Clone size and the V and J calls come from that table; the DNA yielded D and trimming. The sample includes 120,000 to 150,000 clones, around 87% of them seen just once. The origin of this receptor is a woman aged 45 to 65 with active or convalescent COVID-19. The V gene is TRBV15, the J gene TRBJ2-1; 7 bases line up with TRBD1. Sequencing was done on a sample of peripheral blood. The CDR3 DNA reads TGTGCCACCAGCAGAGGGACAGGCAATACCTACAATGAGCAGTTCTTC. Protein: CATSRGTGNTYNEQFF.